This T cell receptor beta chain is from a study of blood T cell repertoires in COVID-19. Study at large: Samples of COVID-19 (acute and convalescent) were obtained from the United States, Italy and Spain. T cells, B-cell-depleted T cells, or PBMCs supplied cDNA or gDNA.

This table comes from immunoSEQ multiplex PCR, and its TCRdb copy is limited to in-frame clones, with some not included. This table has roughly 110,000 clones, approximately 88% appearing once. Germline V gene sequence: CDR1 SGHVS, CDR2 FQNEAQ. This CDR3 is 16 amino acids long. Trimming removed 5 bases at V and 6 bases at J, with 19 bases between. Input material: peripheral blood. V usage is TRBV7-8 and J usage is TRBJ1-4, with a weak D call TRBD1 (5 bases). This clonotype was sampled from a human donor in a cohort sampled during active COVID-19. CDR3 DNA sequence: TGTGCCAGCAGCCATCCCCCCAGGGCTGAAGATGAAAAACTGTTTTTT. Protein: CASSHPPRAEDEKLFF.